This passage covers 31 T cell receptor beta chains from one sample sequenced in a study of response to subunit inactivated influenza vaccine. TCRdb passed the RT-PCR reads through MiXCR, listing each CDR3 protein once. The sample includes roughly 190,000 distinct CDR3 sequences, approximately 15% of them seen just once. Sequencing was performed on CD8+ T cells sorted from PBMCs, taken less than 6 days after vaccination. Every receptor here comes from a man between 50 and 59 years old who received an inactivated influenza vaccine.

Many counts were recorded for this clonotype. The gene calls are TRBV4-3 and TRBJ2-7; TRBD2 aligns across 14 bases. The CDR3 contains 20 residues. Looked up from germline, CDR1 is LGHNA and CDR2 is YSLEER. The J segment lost 2 bases and the V segment lost 4 bases, leaving 16 bases of the junction unmatched. The CDR3 is CASSPPRGRGLAGAPYEQYF. CDR3 bases: TGCGCCAGCAGCCCCCCAAGGGGCCGGGGACTAGCGGGAGCTCCCTACGAGCAGTACTTC.

This clonotype was counted a few times. The chain is built from TRBV6-1 and TRBJ1-5, with D maybe TRBD1 (5 bases). This CDR3 has 18 amino acids. Germline V gene sequence: CDR1 MNHNS, CDR2 SASEGT. Trimming left V 2 bases short and J 2 bases short, with 19 bases between. The CDR3 protein is CASSEQPSGFGGNQPQHF. For the CDR3, the DNA is TGTGCCAGCAGTGAACAACCCTCAGGGTTTGGTGGCAATCAGCCCCAGCATTTT.

The chain employs TRBV6-2 or TRBV6-3 and TRBJ2-7, with TRBD1 matching over 7 bases. Per the germline V gene, CDR1 is MNHEY and CDR2 is SVGEGT. V dropped 6 bases and J dropped 0; count of bases not matched to a gene: 11. The CDR3 sequence is 16 residues long. As DNA, the CDR3 is TGTGCCAGCAGCGAAGAGGACAGGCCCTTCTCCTACGAGCAGTACTTC. Protein: CASSEEDRPFSYEQYF.

The gene calls are TRBV5-1 and TRBJ2-7; the D gene is possibly TRBD2 (5 bases). The germline V gene has CDR1 SGHRS and CDR2 YFSETQ. Trimming removed 6 bases from V and 5 bases from J, with 9 bases in between. The CDR3 has 11 residues. Here the CDR3 DNA reads TGCGCCAGCACGGGAATCGACGAGCAGTACTTC. This sequence encodes CASTGIDEQYF.

This clonotype was seen only a few times. The rearrangement links TRBV29-1 to TRBJ2-2; 7 positions agree with TRBD1. The CDR3 spans 14 residues. The V gene's germline CDR1 is SQVTM and CDR2 ANQGSEA. Losses at the gene ends were 3 bases for V and 2 bases for J; bases not matched to a gene: 3. The CDR3 DNA is TGCAGCGTTGAGGGACAGAGAAACACCGGGGAGCTGTTTTTT. Its translation: CSVEGQRNTGELFF.

This chain joins TRBV4-1 and TRBJ2-7; D gene ambiguous. CDR1 and CDR2 (germline): MGHRA, YSYEKL. The CDR3 has 16 residues. V lost 0 bases and J lost 3, with 15 bases in between. CDR3 residues: CASSQEDTRYGYEQYF. DNA of the CDR3: TGCGCCAGCAGCCAAGAGGATACTCGCTACGGCTACGAGCAGTACTTC.

This chain uses TRBV6-5 with TRBJ2-1, with D possibly being TRBD1 (5 bases). V lost 0 bases, J lost 7 bases, and 19 bases lay in between. The CDR3 is made up of 17 amino acids. Germline V gene data show CDR1 as MNHEY and CDR2 as SVGAGI. CDR3 sequence (DNA): TGTGCCAGCAGTTACTCGATAGGGGAATCGGTGGGTAATGAGCAGTTCTTC. It yields the protein CASSYSIGESVGNEQFF.

The gene calls are TRBV20-1 and TRBJ2-5, with D perhaps matching TRBD1 (6 bases). Germline loops: CDR1 DFQATT, CDR2 SNEGSKA (reference sequence). The CDR3 is made up of 14 amino acids. Trimming cost V 3 bases and J 4 bases, with 15 bases left between them. CDR3 amino acids: CSASPGTYLETQYF. DNA for the CDR3: TGCAGTGCTAGTCCGGGGACATACCTAGAGACCCAGTACTTC.

This clonotype was seen more than once but under ten times. V gene TRBV6-5 combines with J gene TRBJ2-3; tentative D call: TRBD1 (6 bases). V lost 2 bases to trimming and J lost 0 bases, with 15 bases between them. The germline V gene encodes CDR1 MNHEY and CDR2 SVGAGI. This CDR3 has 17 amino acids. DNA for the CDR3: TGTGCCAGCAGTTACGCCCGGACAGCAATTAGCACAGATACGCAGTATTTT. Protein product: CASSYARTAISTDTQYF.

This clonotype has a handful of counts. The rearrangement uses TRBV7-9 and TRBJ2-7, with D tentatively TRBD1 or TRBD2 (5 bases each). CDR1 and CDR2 from the germline V gene are SEHNR and FQNEAQ (reference sequence). V lost 5 bases and J 3 bases, leaving 11 bases between the germline ends. This CDR3 has 13 amino acids. CDR3: CASSRGPRYEQYF. In nucleotides, the CDR3 is TGTGCCAGCAGCCGGGGACCCCGCTACGAGCAGTACTTC.

This clonotype was counted ten times or more. V usage is TRBV24-1 and J usage is TRBJ2-2; a weak D match, TRBD1 (6 bases). This CDR3 is built from 14 residues. From germline, CDR1 is KGHDR and CDR2 SFDVKD. V was shortened by 4 bases and J by 6 bases, with 11 bases between the two germline ends. DNA for the CDR3: TGTGCCACCAGTGAACACAGGGAAGCCGGGGAGCTGTTTTTT. It yields the protein CATSEHREAGELFF.

This clonotype was observed at least ten times. This rearrangement joins TRBV27 to TRBJ1-1, with D perhaps TRBD1 (5 bases). CDR1 MNHEY and CDR2 SMNVEV come from the germline V gene (reference sequence). The germline V and J ends were trimmed by 6 bases and 7 bases, with 24 bases remaining between them. The CDR3 is made up of 16 amino acids. The CDR3 nucleotides read TGTGCCAGCAGGCCGGTGATGGGGGACGGTTTAGATGAAGCTTTCTTT. Amino acids: CASRPVMGDGLDEAFF.

This clonotype was observed a few times. CDR3 in amino acids: CASSASLAGNTGELFF. DNA of the CDR3: TGTGCCAGCAGCGCCTCTCTGGCGGGGAACACCGGGGAGCTGTTTTTT. The J gene is TRBJ2-2, the V gene TRBV9; D is perhaps TRBD2 (5 bases). Germline CDR1 is SGDLS and CDR2 is YYNGEE. The CDR3 totals 16 residues. The ends were cut back, 3 bases at V and 1 base at J, with 13 bases in the middle. Filled out from reference TRBV9 and TRBJ2-2, the complete variable domain reads DSGVTQTPKHLITATGQRVTLRCSPRSGDLSVYWYQQSLDQGLQFLIQYYNGEERAKGNILERFSAQQFPDLHSELNLSSLELGDSALYFCASSASLAGNTGELFFGEGSRLTVL.

The chain is built from TRBV4-3 and TRBJ2-7, with 7 bases fitting TRBD1. Germline CDR1 is LGHNA and CDR2 is YSLEER. The CDR3 runs 15 residues. V dropped 0 bases and J dropped 4; count of bases not matched to a gene: 6. CDR3: CASSQDNAQGYEQYF. CDR3 nucleotides: TGCGCCAGCAGCCAAGATAATGCACAGGGGTACGAGCAGTACTTC.

The rearrangement uses TRBV7-6 and TRBJ2-1; 8 bases match TRBD1. The CDR3 covers 15 residues. Germline CDR1 and CDR2: SGHVS and FNYEAQ. V shed 3 bases and J 4 bases; nucleotides not matched to a gene: 5. The CDR3 sequence is CASSFGQGLYNEQFF. The CDR3 DNA follows: TGTGCCAGCAGCTTCGGACAGGGCCTGTACAATGAGCAGTTCTTC.

This clonotype was detected a few times. The rearrangement joins TRBV4-2 to TRBJ2-7; 13 nucleotides agree with TRBD2. In germline, CDR1 is LGHNA, CDR2 YNFKEQ. Germline trimming cut 4 bases from V and 4 bases from J; bases unmatched to any gene: 4. The CDR3 has 15 amino acids. The CDR3 sequence: CASSPGLAGVYEQYF. As DNA, the CDR3 is TGTGCCAGCAGCCCCGGACTAGCGGGGGTATACGAGCAGTACTTC.

This chain links TRBV11-2 with TRBJ2-7, with D possibly being TRBD1 or TRBD2 (5 bases each). There are 14 residues in the CDR3. Between the trimmed V and J ends, which lost 1 base and 3 bases, there was a span of 10 bases. Germline CDR1 is SGHAT and CDR2 is FQNNGV. The CDR3 sequence: CASSLAWGNYEQYF. In DNA form, the CDR3 reads TGTGCCAGCAGCTTAGCGTGGGGGAACTACGAGCAGTACTTC.

There are a few counts of this clonotype. The chain has TRBV5-1 and TRBJ1-5; the D is unclear. Germline CDR1 is SGHRS and CDR2 is YFSETQ. The V end lost 4 bases, the J end lost 1 base, and 9 bases lay between the germline ends. The CDR3 extends over 14 amino acids. The CDR3 is CASSHDGSNQPQHF. CDR3 coding DNA: TGCGCCAGCAGCCACGACGGAAGCAATCAGCCCCAGCATTTT.

This clonotype was seen ten or more times. The CDR3 is CASSLTTSYEQYF. In nucleotides, the CDR3 is TGTGCCAGCAGCTTAACGACATCCTACGAGCAGTACTTC. V gene TRBV7-3 combines with J gene TRBJ2-7; the D is unclear. Germline V gene data show CDR1 as SGHTA and CDR2 as FQGTGA. The V end was cut by 0 bases, the J end by 1 base, with 4 bases between. The CDR3 is 13 amino acids.

This clonotype was found many times. The chain is built from TRBV6-5 and TRBJ2-1, with D possibly being TRBD1 (6 bases). With 0 bases removed from V and 9 bases from J, the gap between germline ends came to 18 bases. This CDR3 is 16 amino acids long. Germline V gene lookup returns CDR1 MNHEY and CDR2 SVGAGI. The CDR3 DNA reads as TGTGCCAGCAGTTACTCGACCCCCCAGGGACATATTGAGCAGTTCTTC. This gives the protein CASSYSTPQGHIEQFF.

This clonotype has a handful of counts. V usage is TRBV20-1 and J usage is TRBJ2-7; 8 bases fit TRBD2. CDR3 length: 15 amino acids. V dropped 0 bases and J dropped 1; count of bases not matched to a gene: 5. Looked up from germline, CDR1 is DFQATT and CDR2 is SNEGSKA (reference sequence). In nucleotides, the CDR3 is TGCAGTGCTAGAGATCGACTAGCGCCTTCCTACGAGCAGTACTTC. Translating it yields CSARDRLAPSYEQYF.

The genes are TRBV6-5 and TRBJ2-7; TRBD1 aligns across 10 bases. This CDR3 has 15 amino acids. V lost 4 bases, J lost 3 bases, and 6 bases stayed unmatched. Germline CDR1 is MNHEY and CDR2 is SVGAGI. The CDR3 sequence is CASSSPGQGHYEQYF. CDR3 nucleotides: TGTGCCAGCAGTTCTCCGGGACAGGGGCACTACGAGCAGTACTTC.

The sample holds many counts of this clonotype. One end of the junction fails to match germline, which may point to a read error. The J gene is TRBJ2-7, the V gene TRBV20-1; 10 nucleotides align to TRBD2. The CDR3 is 11 amino acids. The V gene's germline CDR1 is DFQATT and CDR2 SNEGSKA (reference sequence). CDR3 sequence reads: CSALPLTSGSF. The CDR3 DNA reads TGCAGTGCTCTCCCCCTGACTAGCGGGTCCTTC.

The gene calls are TRBV12-3 or TRBV12-4 and TRBJ2-2; 9 bases line up with TRBD1. This CDR3 is 17 amino acids long. J lost 6 bases, V lost 6 bases, and 14 bases had no gene match. CDR3 sequence: CASRSTGQGPLAGELFF. CDR3 DNA: TGTGCCAGCAGGTCTACGGGACAGGGACCCCTCGCCGGGGAGCTGTTTTTT.

This clonotype was found a few times. The chain uses TRBV11-2 and TRBJ1-1; D uncertain. Trimming cost V 7 bases and J 1 base, with 16 bases left between them. Looked up from germline, CDR1 is SGHAT and CDR2 is FQNNGV. The CDR3 runs 15 residues. Here the CDR3 DNA reads TGTGCCAGCAACAGATTCATGGGCGGGAACACTGAAGCTTTCTTT. This codes for CASNRFMGGNTEAFF.

This clonotype was picked up a small number of times. As DNA, the CDR3 is TGCAGTGCCATGAGCGGGGTACGCACAGATACGCAGTATTTT. The encoded protein is CSAMSGVRTDTQYF. The chain joins TRBV20-1 to TRBJ2-3; TRBD2 matches 7 bases. The ends lost 6 bases at V and 1 base at J; junction bases unmatched: 7. Germline assignment: CDR1 DFQATT and CDR2 SNEGSKA (reference sequence). The CDR3 length is 14 residues.

This clonotype turned up a few times. V is TRBV20-1 and J is TRBJ1-5; 7 nucleotides line up with TRBD1. This CDR3 is built from 13 residues. Germline V lookup: CDR1 DFQATT, CDR2 SNEGSKA (reference sequence). With 6 bases clipped from V and 6 bases from J, the junction kept 8 bases outside the gene matches. The CDR3 bases are TGCAGTGCAAGACAGGGAGTGGTTCAGCCCCAGCATTTT. Translated, it gives CSARQGVVQPQHF.

This clonotype was seen a few times. The chain has TRBV6-2 or TRBV6-3 and TRBJ2-5; 11 bases are a match to TRBD1. Germline CDR1 reads MNHEY; CDR2 reads SVGEGT. J lost 5 bases, V lost 3 bases, and 5 bases had no gene match. The CDR3 is 15 residues long. CDR3: CASSYGTGGSETQYF. In nucleotides, the CDR3 is TGTGCCAGCAGTTATGGGACAGGGGGTTCGGAGACCCAGTACTTC.

In its sample, this clonotype was seen a few times. The J gene is TRBJ2-7, the V gene TRBV7-6; tentative D call: TRBD2 (6 bases). The CDR3 runs to 14 residues. Germline-derived CDR1 and CDR2 are SGHVS and FNYEAQ. Trimming cost V 5 bases and J 0 bases, with 11 bases left between them. This CDR3 reads CASSPWGDSYEQYF. CDR3 nucleotide sequence: TGTGCCAGCAGCCCCTGGGGGGACTCCTACGAGCAGTACTTC.

This clonotype was seen only once. This chain connects TRBV29-1 to TRBJ2-7; tentatively, D is TRBD1 (6 bases). This CDR3 has 12 amino acids. Per germline, CDR1 SQVTM and CDR2 ANQGSEA. The ends were cut back, 4 bases at V and 6 bases at J, with 13 bases in the middle. CDR3 nucleotides: TGCAGCGTTGCCCCAGGGGCATCCGAGCAGTACTTC. This translates into CSVAPGASEQYF.

CDR3: CATSVSPSGGAIFYEQYF. The CDR3 DNA reads TGTGCCACCAGCGTTTCACCTAGCGGGGGGGCCATTTTCTACGAGCAGTACTTC. The rearrangement links TRBV15 to TRBJ2-7, with 12 bases fitting TRBD2. Germline trimming cut 5 bases from V and 3 bases from J; bases unmatched to any gene: 14. The germline V gene has CDR1 LNHNV and CDR2 YYDKDF (reference sequence). The length of the CDR3 is 18 residues.